The source of this T cell receptor (beta chain) is a study of cytotoxic CD8 clonotypes in ibrutinib-treated CLL. Findings of the study overall: The study sampled sustained-remission and progressing patients at different times. Baseline values of clonality outstripped age-matched healthy donors and followed circulating CD8+ T-cell counts.

On this clone itself: The target antigen is unknown.

Produced via immunoSEQ multiplex PCR; TCRdb's table is partial and in-frame only. The sample yields 120,000 to 150,000 clones, 70% to 85% seen once. The CDR3 covers 13 residues. Germline CDR1 is SGHDN and CDR2 is FVKESK. Trimming left V 4 bases short and J 6 bases short, with 13 bases between. Sequenced material: PBMCs, taken after 12 months of ibrutinib treatment. The sequence came from a human donor with chronic lymphocytic leukemia. The rearrangement uses TRBV14 and TRBJ2-7, with a tentative D call TRBD1 (5 bases). The CDR3 coding sequence is TGTGCCAGCAGCCCGCAGGGTCTAGGCGAGCAGTACTTC. Protein: CASSPQGLGEQYF.